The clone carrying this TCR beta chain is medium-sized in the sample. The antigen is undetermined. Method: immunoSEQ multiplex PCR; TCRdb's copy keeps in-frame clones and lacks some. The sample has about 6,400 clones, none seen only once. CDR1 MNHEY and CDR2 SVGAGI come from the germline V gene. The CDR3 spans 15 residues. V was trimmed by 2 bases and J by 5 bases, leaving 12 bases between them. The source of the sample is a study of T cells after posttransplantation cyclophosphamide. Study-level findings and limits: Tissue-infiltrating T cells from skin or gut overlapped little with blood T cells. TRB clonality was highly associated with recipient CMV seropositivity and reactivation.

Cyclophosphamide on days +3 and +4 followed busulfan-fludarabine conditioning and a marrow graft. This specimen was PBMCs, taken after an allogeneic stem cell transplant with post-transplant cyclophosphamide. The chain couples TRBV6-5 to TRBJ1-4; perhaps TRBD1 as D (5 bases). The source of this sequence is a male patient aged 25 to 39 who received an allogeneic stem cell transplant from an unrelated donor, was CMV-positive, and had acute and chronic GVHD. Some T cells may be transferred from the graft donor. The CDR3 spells CASSYGAQTNEKLFF. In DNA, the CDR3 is TGTGCCAGCAGTTACGGGGCGCAGACCAATGAAAAACTGTTTTTT.